The clone carrying this T cell receptor (beta chain) was counted at least ten times. The investigators amplified TCR beta CDR3 regions from RNA transcripts. TCR CDR3 underwent first-round RT-PCR with the HTBI primer set. In TCRdb, the multiplex PCR reads were re-called with MiXCR into one record per CDR3 protein. The table shows a few hundred thousand distinct CDR3 sequences, with less than 20% occurring only once. The data were obtained in a study of T cells in Graves' hyperthyroidism and ophthalmopathy. Per germline, CDR1 LGHDT and CDR2 YNNKEL (reference sequence). The CDR3 totals 15 residues. The junction had 4 bases not matched to a gene; V was cut back by 3 bases and J by 2 bases.

The TCR originated in a woman aged 18-30 years with Graves' hyperthyroidism that later progressed to Graves' ophthalmopathy. The chain recombines TRBV3-1 with TRBJ2-3; TRBD2 matches 8 bases. Sequencing was carried out using blood. DNA for the CDR3: TGTGCCAGCAGCCACGATAGCGGGAACACAGATACGCAGTATTTT. Encoded protein: CASSHDSGNTDTQYF.